This TCR beta chain is from a study of control samples from healthy donors and cancer patients. The method was immunoSEQ multiplex PCR; TCRdb's version includes in-frame clones alone and lacks a portion of them. The top ten clones hold 5.8% of a sample with 140,000 to 150,000 clones, 80% to 95% of them seen once. The sequence derives from a man between 18 and 29 years old in good health. The sequenced sample consisted of blood.

Here the CDR3 DNA reads TGCGCCAGCAGCCAACTCCCGGGACGGGACGTTTATGGCTACACCTTC. This codes for CASSQLPGRDVYGYTF. The V call is TRBV4-1, the J call TRBJ1-2, with a tentative D call TRBD1 (5 bases). The V and J ends lost 2 bases and 5 bases respectively, with 18 bases between them. Germline CDR1 MGHRA, CDR2 YSYEKL. The CDR3 has 16 amino acids.